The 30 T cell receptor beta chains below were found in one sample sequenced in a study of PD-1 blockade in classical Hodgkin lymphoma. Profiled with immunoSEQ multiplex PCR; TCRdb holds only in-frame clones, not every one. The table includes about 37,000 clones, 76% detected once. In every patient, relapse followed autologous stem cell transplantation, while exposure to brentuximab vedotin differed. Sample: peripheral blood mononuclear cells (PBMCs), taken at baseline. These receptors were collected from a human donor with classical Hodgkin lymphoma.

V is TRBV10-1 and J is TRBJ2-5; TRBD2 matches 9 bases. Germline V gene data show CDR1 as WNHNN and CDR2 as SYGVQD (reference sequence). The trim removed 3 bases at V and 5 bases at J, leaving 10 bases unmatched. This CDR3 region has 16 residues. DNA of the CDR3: TGCGCCAGCAGTGAAAACCTAGCGGGAAGTAGGGAGACCCAGTACTTC. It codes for CASSENLAGSRETQYF.

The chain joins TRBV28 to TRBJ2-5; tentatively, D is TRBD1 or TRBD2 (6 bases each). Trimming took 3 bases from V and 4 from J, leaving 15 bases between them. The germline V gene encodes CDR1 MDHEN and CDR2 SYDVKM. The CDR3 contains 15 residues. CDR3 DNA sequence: TGTGCCAGCAGTTTGGGGGGCGGTCAGGGAGAGACCCAGTACTTC. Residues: CASSLGGGQGETQYF.

The CDR3: CASRPDRGEQYF. The CDR3 DNA is TGTGCCAGCAGACCCGACCGGGGGGAGCAGTACTTC. The V call is TRBV2, the J call TRBJ2-7; perhaps TRBD2 as D (6 bases). CDR1 and CDR2 (germline): SNHLY, FYNNEI. CDR3 size: 12 residues. V lost 6 bases and J 7 bases, leaving 13 bases between the germline ends.

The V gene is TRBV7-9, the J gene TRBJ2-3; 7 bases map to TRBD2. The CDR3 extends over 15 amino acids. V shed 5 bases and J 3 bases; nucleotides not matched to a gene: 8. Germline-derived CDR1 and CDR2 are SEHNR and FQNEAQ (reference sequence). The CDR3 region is CASSPLAGETDTQYF. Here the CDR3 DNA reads TGTGCCAGCAGCCCTCTGGCGGGAGAGACAGATACGCAGTATTTT.

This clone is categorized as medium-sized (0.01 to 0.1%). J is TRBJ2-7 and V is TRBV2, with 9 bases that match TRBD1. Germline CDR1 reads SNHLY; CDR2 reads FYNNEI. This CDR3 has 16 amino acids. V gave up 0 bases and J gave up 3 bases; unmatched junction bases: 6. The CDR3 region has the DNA TGTGCCAGCAGTGAAGCGGGGACAGGGAGCGGCTACGAGCAGTACTTC. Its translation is CASSEAGTGSGYEQYF.

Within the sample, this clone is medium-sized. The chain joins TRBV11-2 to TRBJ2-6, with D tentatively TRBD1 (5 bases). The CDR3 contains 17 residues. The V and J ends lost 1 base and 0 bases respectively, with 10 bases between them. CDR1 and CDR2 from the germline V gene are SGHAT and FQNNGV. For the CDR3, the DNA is TGTGCCAGCAGCTTAGCTTATAGGGGCTCTGGGGCCAACGTCCTGACTTTC. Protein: CASSLAYRGSGANVLTF.

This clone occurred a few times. The CDR3 reads CSARLVGEQYF. The DNA of the CDR3 is TGCAGTGCTAGGCTAGTCGGCGAGCAGTACTTC. The genes are TRBV20-1 and TRBJ2-7; D gene uncertain. Trimming left V 3 bases short and J 6 bases short, with 9 bases between. The CDR3 runs to 11 residues. The germline CDR1 and CDR2 sequences are DFQATT and SNEGSKA (reference sequence).

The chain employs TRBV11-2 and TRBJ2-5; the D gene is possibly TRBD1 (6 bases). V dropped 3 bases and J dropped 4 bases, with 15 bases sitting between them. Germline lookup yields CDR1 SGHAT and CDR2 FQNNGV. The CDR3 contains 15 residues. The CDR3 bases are TGTGCCAGCAGCTTCCTCAGGGGATTGGGAGAGACCCAGTACTTC. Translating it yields CASSFLRGLGETQYF.

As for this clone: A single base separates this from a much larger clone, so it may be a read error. In DNA form, the CDR3 reads TGCGCCAGCAGCGTCGCAGGGCCTACTAACTATGACTACACCTTC. Translation: CASSVAGPTNYDYTF. The chain has TRBV5-1 and TRBJ1-2; a weak D match, TRBD1 (5 bases). In germline, CDR1 is SGHRS, CDR2 YFSETQ. The CDR3 has 15 amino acids.

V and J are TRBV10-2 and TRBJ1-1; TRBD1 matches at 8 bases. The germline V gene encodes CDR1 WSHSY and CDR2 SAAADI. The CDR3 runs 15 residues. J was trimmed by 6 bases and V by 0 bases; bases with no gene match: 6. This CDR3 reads CASSESTGAWAEAFF. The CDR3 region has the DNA TGCGCCAGCAGTGAGTCGACAGGGGCTTGGGCTGAAGCTTTCTTT.

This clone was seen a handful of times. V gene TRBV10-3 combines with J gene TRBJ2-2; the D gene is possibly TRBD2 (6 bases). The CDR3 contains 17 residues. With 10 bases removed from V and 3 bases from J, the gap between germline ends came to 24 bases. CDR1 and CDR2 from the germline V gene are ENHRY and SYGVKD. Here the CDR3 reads CATKGLAMVVDTGELFF. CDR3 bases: TGTGCCACAAAGGGTCTAGCGATGGTAGTGGACACCGGGGAGCTGTTTTTT.

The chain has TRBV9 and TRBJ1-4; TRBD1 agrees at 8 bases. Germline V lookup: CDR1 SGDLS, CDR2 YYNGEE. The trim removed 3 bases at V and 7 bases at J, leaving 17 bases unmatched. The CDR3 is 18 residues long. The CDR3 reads CASSARPISGGRGEKLFF. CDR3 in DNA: TGTGCCAGCAGCGCTAGACCCATCTCAGGGGGCCGGGGTGAAAAACTGTTTTTT.

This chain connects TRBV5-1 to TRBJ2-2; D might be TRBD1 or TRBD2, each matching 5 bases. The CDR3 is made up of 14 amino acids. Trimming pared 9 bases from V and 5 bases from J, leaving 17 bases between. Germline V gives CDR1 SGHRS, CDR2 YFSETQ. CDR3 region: CATHRDLPTGELFF. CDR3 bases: TGCGCCACCCACCGGGACCTCCCAACCGGGGAGCTGTTTTTT.

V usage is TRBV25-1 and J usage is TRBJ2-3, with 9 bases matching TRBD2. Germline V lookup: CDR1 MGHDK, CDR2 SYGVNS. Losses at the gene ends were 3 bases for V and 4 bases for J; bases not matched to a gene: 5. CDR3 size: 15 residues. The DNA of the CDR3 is TGTGCCAGCAGTGATACCGGGACTAGCCCAGATACGCAGTATTTT. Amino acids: CASSDTGTSPDTQYF.

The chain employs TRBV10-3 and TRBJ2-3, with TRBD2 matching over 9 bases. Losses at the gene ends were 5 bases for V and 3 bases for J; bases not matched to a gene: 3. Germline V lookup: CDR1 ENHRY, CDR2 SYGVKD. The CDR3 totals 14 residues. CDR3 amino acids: CAISLAGVTDTQYF. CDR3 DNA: TGTGCCATCAGTTTAGCGGGAGTAACAGATACGCAGTATTTT.

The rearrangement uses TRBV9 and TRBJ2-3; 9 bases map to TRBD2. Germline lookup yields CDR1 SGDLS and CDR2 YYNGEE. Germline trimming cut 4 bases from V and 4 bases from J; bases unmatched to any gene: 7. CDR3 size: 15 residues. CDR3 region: CASSLAGGSADTQYF. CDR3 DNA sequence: TGTGCCAGCAGCCTGGCGGGGGGGAGCGCAGATACGCAGTATTTT. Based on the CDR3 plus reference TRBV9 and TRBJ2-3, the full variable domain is DSGVTQTPKHLITATGQRVTLRCSPRSGDLSVYWYQQSLDQGLQFLIQYYNGEERAKGNILERFSAQQFPDLHSELNLSSLELGDSALYFCASSLAGGSADTQYFGPGTRLTVL.

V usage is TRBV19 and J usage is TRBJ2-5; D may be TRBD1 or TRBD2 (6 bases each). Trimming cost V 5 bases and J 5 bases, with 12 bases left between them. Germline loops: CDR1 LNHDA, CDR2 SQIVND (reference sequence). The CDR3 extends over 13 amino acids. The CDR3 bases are TGTGCCAGTAGTCAGGAGGGGGTGGAGACCCAGTACTTC. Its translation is CASSQEGVETQYF. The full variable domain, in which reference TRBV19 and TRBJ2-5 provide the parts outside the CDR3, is DGGITQSPKYLFRKEGQNVTLSCEQNLNHDAMYWYRQDPGQGLRLIYYSQIVNDFQKGDIAEGYSVSREKKESFPLTVTSAQKNPTAFYLCASSQEGVETQYFGPGTRLLVL.

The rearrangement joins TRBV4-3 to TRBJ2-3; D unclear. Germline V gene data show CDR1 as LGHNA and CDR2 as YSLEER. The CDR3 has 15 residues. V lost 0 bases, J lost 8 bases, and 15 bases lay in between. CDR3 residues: CASSQDRSLLGTQYF. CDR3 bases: TGCGCCAGCAGCCAAGATAGGTCCCTGCTTGGTACGCAGTATTTT.

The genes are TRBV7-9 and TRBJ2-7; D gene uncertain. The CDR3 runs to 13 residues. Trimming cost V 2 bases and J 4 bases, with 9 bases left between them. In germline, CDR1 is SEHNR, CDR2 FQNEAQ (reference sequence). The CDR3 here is CASSLSLWYEQYF. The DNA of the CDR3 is TGTGCCAGCAGCTTAAGCCTCTGGTACGAGCAGTACTTC.

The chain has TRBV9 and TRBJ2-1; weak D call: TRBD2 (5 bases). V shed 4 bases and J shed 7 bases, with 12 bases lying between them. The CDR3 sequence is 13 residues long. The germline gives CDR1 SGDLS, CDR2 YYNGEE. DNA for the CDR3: TGTGCCAGCAGCCCTCGAGGGCGGAATGAGCAGTTCTTC. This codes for CASSPRGRNEQFF.

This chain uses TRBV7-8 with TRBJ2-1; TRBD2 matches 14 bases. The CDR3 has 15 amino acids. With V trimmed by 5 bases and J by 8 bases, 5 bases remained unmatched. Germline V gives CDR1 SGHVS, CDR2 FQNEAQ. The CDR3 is CASSRLAGGVDEQFF. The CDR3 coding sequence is TGTGCCAGCAGCCGACTAGCGGGAGGGGTCGATGAGCAGTTCTTC.

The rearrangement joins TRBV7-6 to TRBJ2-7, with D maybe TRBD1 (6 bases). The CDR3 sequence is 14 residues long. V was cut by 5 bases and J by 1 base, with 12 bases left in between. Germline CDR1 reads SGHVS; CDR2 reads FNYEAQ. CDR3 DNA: TGTGCCAGCAGCGGACAACAGGGATCCTACGAGCAGTACTTC. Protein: CASSGQQGSYEQYF.

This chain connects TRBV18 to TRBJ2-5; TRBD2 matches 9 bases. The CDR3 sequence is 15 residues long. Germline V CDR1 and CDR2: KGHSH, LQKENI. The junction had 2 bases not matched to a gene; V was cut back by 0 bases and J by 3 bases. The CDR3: CASSPPGLAKETQYF. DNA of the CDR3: TGTGCCAGCTCACCACCGGGACTAGCAAAAGAGACCCAGTACTTC.

As DNA, the CDR3 is TGTGCCAGCAGCCGATCAGGGGCAAGCACTGAAGCTTTCTTT. Its protein is CASSRSGASTEAFF. The V call is TRBV7-9, the J call TRBJ1-1; perhaps TRBD1 as D (6 bases). The CDR3 loop spans 14 amino acids. Trimming removed 5 bases from V and 4 bases from J, with 14 bases in between. CDR1 is SEHNR and CDR2 is FQNEAQ in the germline V gene (reference sequence).

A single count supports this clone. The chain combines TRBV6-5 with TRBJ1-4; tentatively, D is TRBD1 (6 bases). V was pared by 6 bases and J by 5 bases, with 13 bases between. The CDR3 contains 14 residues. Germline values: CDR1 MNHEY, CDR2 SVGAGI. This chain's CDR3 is CASRRTVVNEKLFF. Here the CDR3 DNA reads TGTGCCAGCAGAAGGACAGTGGTAAATGAAAAACTGTTTTTT.

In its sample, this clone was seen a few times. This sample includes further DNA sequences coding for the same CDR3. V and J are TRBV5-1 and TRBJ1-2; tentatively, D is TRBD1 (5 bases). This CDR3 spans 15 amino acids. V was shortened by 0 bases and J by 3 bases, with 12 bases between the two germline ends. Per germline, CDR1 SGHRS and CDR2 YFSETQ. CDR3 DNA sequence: TGCGCCAGCAGCTTGGCCCCGGACACCCACTATGGCTACACCTTC. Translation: CASSLAPDTHYGYTF.

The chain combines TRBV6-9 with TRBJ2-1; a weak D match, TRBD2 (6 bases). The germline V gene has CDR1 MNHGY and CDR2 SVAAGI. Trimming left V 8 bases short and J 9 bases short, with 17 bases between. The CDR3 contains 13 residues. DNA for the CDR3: TGTGCCAGCCTAAGCTTGGGGGGACGTGAGCAGTTCTTC. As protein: CASLSLGGREQFF.

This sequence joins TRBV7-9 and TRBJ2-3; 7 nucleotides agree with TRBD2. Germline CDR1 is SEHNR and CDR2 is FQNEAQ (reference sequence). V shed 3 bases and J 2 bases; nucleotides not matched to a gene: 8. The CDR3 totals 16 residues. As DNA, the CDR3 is TGTGCCAGCAGCTTCGTCCTAGCGGCCTACACAGATACGCAGTATTTT. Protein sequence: CASSFVLAAYTDTQYF.

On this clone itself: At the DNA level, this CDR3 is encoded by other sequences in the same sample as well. CDR3 DNA sequence: TGTGCCAGCAGCCCCCCCTGGTTAGGGGAAGAGACCCAGTACTTC. Residues: CASSPPWLGEETQYF. J is TRBJ2-5 and V is TRBV7-9; the D gene is possibly TRBD1 (5 bases). V gave up 5 bases and J gave up 3 bases, with 16 bases separating them. Germline CDR1 and CDR2: SEHNR and FQNEAQ (reference sequence). CDR3 length: 15 amino acids.

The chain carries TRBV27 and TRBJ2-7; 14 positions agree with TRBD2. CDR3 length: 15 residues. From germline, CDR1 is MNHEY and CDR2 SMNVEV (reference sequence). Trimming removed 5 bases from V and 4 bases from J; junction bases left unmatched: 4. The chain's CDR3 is CASSRWTSGRYEQYF. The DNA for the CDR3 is TGTGCCAGCAGTCGCTGGACTAGCGGGAGGTACGAGCAGTACTTC.